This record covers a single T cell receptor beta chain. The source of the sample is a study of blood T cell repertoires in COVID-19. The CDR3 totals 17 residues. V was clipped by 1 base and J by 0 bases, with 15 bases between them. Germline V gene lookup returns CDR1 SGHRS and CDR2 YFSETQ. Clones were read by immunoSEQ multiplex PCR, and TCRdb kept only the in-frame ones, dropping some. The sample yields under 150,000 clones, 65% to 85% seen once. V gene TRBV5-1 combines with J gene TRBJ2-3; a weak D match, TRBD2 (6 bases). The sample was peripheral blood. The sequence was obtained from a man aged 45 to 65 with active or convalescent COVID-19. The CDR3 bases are TGCGCCAGCAGCTTGAACCCTAGGGACTTTAGCACAGATACGCAGTATTTT. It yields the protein CASSLNPRDFSTDTQYF.